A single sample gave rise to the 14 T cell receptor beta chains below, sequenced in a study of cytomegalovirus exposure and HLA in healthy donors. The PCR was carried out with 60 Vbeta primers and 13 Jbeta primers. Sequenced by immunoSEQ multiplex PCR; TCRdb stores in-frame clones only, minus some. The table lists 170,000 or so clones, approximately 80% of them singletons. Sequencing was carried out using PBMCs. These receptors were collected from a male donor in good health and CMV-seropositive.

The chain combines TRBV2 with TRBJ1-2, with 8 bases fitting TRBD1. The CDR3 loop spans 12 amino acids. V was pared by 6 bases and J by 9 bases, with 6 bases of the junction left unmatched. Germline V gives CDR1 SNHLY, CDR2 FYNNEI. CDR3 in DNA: TGTGCCAGCAGACAAGACAGGGGTAGCTACACCTTC. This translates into CASRQDRGSYTF.

The CDR3, as DNA: TGTGCCAGCAGCTACCAGGGATCCCAAGAGACCCAGTACTTC. This gives the protein CASSYQGSQETQYF. The rearrangement uses TRBV11-3 and TRBJ2-5, with D possibly matching TRBD1 (5 bases). Germline CDR1 and CDR2: SGHNT and YENEEA. The CDR3 is 14 residues long. Trimming shortened V by 4 bases and J by 1 base, and 10 bases separated the two germline ends.

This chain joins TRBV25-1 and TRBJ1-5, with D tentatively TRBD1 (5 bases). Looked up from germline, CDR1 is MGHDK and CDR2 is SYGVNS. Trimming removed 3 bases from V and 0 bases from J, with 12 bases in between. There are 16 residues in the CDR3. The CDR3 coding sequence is TGTGCCAGCAGTGATAATACAAGGGGTAGCAATCAGCCCCAGCATTTT. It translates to CASSDNTRGSNQPQHF.

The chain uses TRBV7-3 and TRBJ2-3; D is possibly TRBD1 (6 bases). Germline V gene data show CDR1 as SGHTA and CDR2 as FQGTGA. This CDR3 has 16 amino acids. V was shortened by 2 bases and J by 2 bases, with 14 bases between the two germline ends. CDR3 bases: TGTGCCAGCAGCTTATCCCCAGGGGCCCACACAGATACGCAGTATTTT. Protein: CASSLSPGAHTDTQYF. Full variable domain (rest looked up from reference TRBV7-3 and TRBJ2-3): GAGVSQTPSNKVTEKGKYVELRCDPISGHTALYWYRQSLGQGPEFLIYFQGTGAADDSGLPNDRFFAVRPEGSVSTLKIQRTERGDSAVYLCASSLSPGAHTDTQYFGPGTRLTVL.

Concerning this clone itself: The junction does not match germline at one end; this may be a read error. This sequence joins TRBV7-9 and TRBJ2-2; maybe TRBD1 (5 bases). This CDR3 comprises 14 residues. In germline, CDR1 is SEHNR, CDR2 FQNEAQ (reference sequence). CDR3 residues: CSSSFDSFTGELFF. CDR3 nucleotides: TGTTCCAGCAGCTTCGACAGCTTCACCGGGGAGCTGTTTTTT. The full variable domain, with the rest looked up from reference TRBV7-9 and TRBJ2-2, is DTGVSQNPRHKITKRGQNVTFRCDPISEHNRLYWYRQTLGQGPEFLTYFQNEAQLEKSRLLSDRFSAERPKGSFSTLEIQRTEQGDSAMYLCSSSFDSFTGELFFGEGSRLTVL.

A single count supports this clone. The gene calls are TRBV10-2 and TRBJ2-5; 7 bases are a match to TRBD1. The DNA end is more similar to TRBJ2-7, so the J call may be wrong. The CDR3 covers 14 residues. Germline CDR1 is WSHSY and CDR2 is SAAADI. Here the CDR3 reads CASSGTGTAYEQYF. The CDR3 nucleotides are TGCGCCAGCAGTGGTACCGGGACAGCCTACGAGCAGTACTTC.

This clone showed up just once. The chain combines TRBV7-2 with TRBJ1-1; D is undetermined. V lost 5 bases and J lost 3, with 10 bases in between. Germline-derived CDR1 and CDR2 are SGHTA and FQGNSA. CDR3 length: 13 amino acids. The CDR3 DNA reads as TGTGCCAGCAGCCCCCAGAGGGACACTGAAGCTTTCTTT. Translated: CASSPQRDTEAFF.

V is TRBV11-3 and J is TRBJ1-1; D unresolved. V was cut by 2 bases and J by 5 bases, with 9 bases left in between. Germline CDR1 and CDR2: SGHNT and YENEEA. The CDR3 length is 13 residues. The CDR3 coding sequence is TGTGCCAGCAGCTTAAGAGGGAAAACTGAAGCTTTCTTT. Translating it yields CASSLRGKTEAFF.

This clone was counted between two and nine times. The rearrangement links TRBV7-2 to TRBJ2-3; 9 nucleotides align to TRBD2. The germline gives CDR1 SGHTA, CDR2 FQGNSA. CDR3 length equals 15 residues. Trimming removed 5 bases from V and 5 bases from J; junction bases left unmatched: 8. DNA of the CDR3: TGTGCCAGCAGCCGATGGGCGGGGGGGGGAGATACGCAGTATTTT. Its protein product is CASSRWAGGGDTQYF. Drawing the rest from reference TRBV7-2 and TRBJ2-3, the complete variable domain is GAGVSQSPSNKVTEKGKDVELRCDPISGHTALYWYRQSLGQGLEFLIYFQGNSAPDKSGLPSDRFSAERTGGSVSTLTIQRTQQEDSAVYLCASSRWAGGGDTQYFGPGTRLTVL.

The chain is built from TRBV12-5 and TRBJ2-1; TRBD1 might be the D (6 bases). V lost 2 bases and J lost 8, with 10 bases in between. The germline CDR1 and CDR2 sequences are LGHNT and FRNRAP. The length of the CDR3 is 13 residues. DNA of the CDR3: TGTGCTAGTGGTTTGACACAGGGTGATGAGCAGTTCTTC. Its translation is CASGLTQGDEQFF.

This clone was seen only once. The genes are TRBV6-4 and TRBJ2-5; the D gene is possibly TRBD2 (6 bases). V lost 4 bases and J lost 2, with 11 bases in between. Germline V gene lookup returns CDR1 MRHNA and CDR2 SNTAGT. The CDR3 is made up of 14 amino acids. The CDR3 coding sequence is TGTGCCAGCAGTGTGGCTAGCGCGCAAGAGACCCAGTACTTC. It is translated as CASSVASAQETQYF.

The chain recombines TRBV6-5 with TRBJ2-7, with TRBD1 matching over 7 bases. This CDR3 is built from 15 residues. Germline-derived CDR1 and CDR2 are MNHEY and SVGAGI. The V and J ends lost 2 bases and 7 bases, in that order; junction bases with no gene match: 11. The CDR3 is CASSYPGTAGPEQYF. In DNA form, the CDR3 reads TGTGCCAGCAGTTACCCCGGGACAGCCGGACCGGAGCAGTACTTC.

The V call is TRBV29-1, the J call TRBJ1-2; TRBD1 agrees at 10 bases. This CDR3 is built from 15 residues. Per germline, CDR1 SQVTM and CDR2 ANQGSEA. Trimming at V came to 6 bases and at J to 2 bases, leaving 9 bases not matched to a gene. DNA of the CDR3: TGCAGCGTAGTGGGGACAGGGGACGTAAACTATGGCTACACCTTC. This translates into CSVVGTGDVNYGYTF.

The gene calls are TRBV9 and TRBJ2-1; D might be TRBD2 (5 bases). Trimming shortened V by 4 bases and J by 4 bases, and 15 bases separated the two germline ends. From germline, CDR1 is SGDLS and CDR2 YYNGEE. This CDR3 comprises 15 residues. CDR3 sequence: CASSPLLARYNEQFF. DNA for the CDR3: TGTGCCAGCAGCCCCCTCTTAGCGCGGTACAATGAGCAGTTCTTC.